This TCR beta chain was recovered during a study of radiotherapy plus CTLA-4 blockade in lung cancer. Study-level information: Objective responses were recorded in 15% to 20% of patients, with disease control recorded in 25% to 40%.

Clones were read by immunoSEQ multiplex PCR, and TCRdb kept only the in-frame ones, dropping some. This sample carries roughly 75,000 clones, 70% to 85% of them seen once, and the ten largest clones take 0.65% to 0.85%. Enrolled patients, whose metastatic non-small-cell lung cancer was chemo-refractory, received focal radiation plus CTLA-4 blockade with ipilimumab. Trimming at V came to 6 bases and at J to 9 bases, leaving 8 bases not matched to a gene. The CDR3 runs 13 residues. Germline V gene data show CDR1 as SGHTA and CDR2 as FQGTGA. The receptor was derived from a human donor with non-small cell lung cancer who had stable disease on radiotherapy plus ipilimumab. The sequencing used peripheral blood, collected from a patient treated with radiotherapy plus ipilimumab. The chain joins TRBV7-3 to TRBJ2-1, with 7 bases aligning to TRBD1. CDR3 DNA sequence: TGTGCCAGCAGTCCGACAGGGTGGGGTGAGCAGTTCTTC. It translates to CASSPTGWGEQFF.